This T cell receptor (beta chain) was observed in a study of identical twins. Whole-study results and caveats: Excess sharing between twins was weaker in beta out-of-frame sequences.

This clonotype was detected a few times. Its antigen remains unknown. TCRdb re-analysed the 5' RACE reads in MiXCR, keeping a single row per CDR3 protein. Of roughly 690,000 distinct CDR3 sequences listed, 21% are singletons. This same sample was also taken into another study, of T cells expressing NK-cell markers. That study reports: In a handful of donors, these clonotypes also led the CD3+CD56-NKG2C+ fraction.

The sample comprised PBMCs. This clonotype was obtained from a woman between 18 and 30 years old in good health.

The CDR3 region is CASSLVGTPGGLETQYF. The DNA of the CDR3 is TGTGCCAGCAGCTTGGTTGGGACTCCGGGGGGCTTAGAGACCCAGTACTTC. The chain uses TRBV5-6 and TRBJ2-5, with TRBD2 as a possible D gene (7 bases). The germline CDR1 and CDR2 sequences are SGHDT and YYEEEE. The CDR3 loop spans 17 amino acids. V lost 0 bases, J lost 4 bases, and 19 bases lay in between.